The 29 T cell receptor beta chains below come from one sample, sequenced in a study of cytomegalovirus exposure and HLA in healthy donors. PCR involved 60 Vbeta and 13 Jbeta primers. Sequenced by immunoSEQ multiplex PCR; TCRdb stores in-frame clones only, minus some. The top ten hold roughly 2% of the sample, which has around 200,000 clones, roughly 79% seen once. The sample comprised PBMCs. These receptors came from a man aged 25-40 years in good health and CMV-seronegative.

This chain links TRBV9 with TRBJ1-5; D gene uncertain. CDR3 length: 13 amino acids. In germline, CDR1 is SGDLS, CDR2 YYNGEE. Deletions cut 0 bases from V and 1 base from J, with 2 bases between. The CDR3 spells CASSVASNQPQHF. The DNA of the CDR3 is TGTGCCAGCAGCGTAGCGAGCAATCAGCCCCAGCATTTT.

The chain recombines TRBV27 with TRBJ1-2; D is undetermined. This CDR3 region has 13 residues. The V gene's germline CDR1 is MNHEY and CDR2 SMNVEV (reference sequence). With 3 bases removed from V and 1 base from J, the gap between germline ends came to 6 bases. The CDR3: CASSLSGNYGYTF. CDR3 DNA sequence: TGTGCCAGCAGTTTGTCGGGTAACTATGGCTACACCTTC.

The V and J genes are TRBV5-1 and TRBJ2-7, with 9 bases identical to TRBD2. V lost 3 bases, J lost 2 bases, and 6 bases stayed unmatched. The CDR3 spans 15 residues. Germline V gene data show CDR1 as SGHRS and CDR2 as YFSETQ. This chain's CDR3 is CASSSRLAATYEQYF. The DNA of the CDR3 is TGCGCCAGCAGCTCCCGACTAGCGGCAACCTACGAGCAGTACTTC.

The chain couples TRBV10-3 to TRBJ2-7, with 7 nucleotides matching TRBD1. Germline V gene data show CDR1 as ENHRY and CDR2 as SYGVKD. This CDR3 is built from 14 residues. V trimming: 5 bases; J trimming: 7 bases; junction bases outside the gene matches: 11. CDR3: CAISTGEQTWEQYF. The CDR3 nucleotides read TGTGCCATCAGTACAGGGGAACAAACATGGGAGCAGTACTTC.

This chain links TRBV27 with TRBJ1-1; 8 bases map to TRBD1. The CDR3 is made up of 14 amino acids. V lost 3 bases, J lost 7 bases, and 7 bases stayed unmatched. From germline, CDR1 is MNHEY and CDR2 SMNVEV (reference sequence). The CDR3 region has the DNA TGTGCCAGCAGTTTCTTCCCGGGACAGGATGAAGCTTTCTTT. Protein sequence: CASSFFPGQDEAFF.

The table lists this clone with a few counts. CDR3 sequence reads: CSVSDSKETQYF. In DNA form, the CDR3 reads TGCAGCGTATCGGACAGTAAAGAGACCCAGTACTTC. This chain joins TRBV29-1 and TRBJ2-5; a possible D gene is TRBD1 (6 bases). This CDR3 has 12 amino acids. Germline loops: CDR1 SQVTM, CDR2 ANQGSEA. Trimming pared 6 bases from V and 3 bases from J, leaving 11 bases between.

This sequence joins TRBV27 and TRBJ2-1; D perhaps matches TRBD2 (6 bases). Trimming left V 5 bases short and J 7 bases short, with 21 bases between. Germline CDR1 is MNHEY and CDR2 is SMNVEV (reference sequence). This CDR3 spans 16 amino acids. The CDR3 loop reads CASSPFGSGDLNEQFF. The CDR3, as DNA: TGTGCCAGCAGTCCCTTTGGGTCGGGAGATCTTAATGAGCAGTTCTTC.

The gene calls are TRBV5-6 and TRBJ2-5, with 10 bases that match TRBD1. Germline V gives CDR1 SGHDT, CDR2 YYEEEE. The CDR3 contains 16 residues. Trimming removed 5 bases from V and 5 bases from J; junction bases left unmatched: 12. CDR3 in amino acids: CASRLIPGTGVETQYF. The DNA for the CDR3 is TGTGCCAGCAGACTTATTCCCGGGACAGGGGTTGAGACCCAGTACTTC.

The chain carries TRBV5-6 and TRBJ2-1, with D tentatively TRBD1 (7 bases). CDR3 length: 17 residues. The V gene's germline CDR1 is SGHDT and CDR2 YYEEEE. Trimming stripped 3 bases from V and 9 bases from J, with 25 bases between. DNA of the CDR3: TGTGCCAGCAGCTCTCTTGGGCGGGACCAAGGGGGCGGTGAGCAGTTCTTC. Protein product: CASSSLGRDQGGGEQFF.

The rearrangement uses TRBV6-5 and TRBJ2-7, with 7 bases fitting TRBD2. The CDR3 is made up of 14 amino acids. The germline V gene has CDR1 MNHEY and CDR2 SVGAGI. With 6 bases clipped from V and 2 bases from J, the junction kept 7 bases outside the gene matches. CDR3 sequence: CASRSPGLPYEQYF. The CDR3 DNA is TGTGCCAGCAGATCACCGGGACTACCCTACGAGCAGTACTTC.

The rearrangement uses TRBV19 and TRBJ1-6; 9 nucleotides align to TRBD1. Trimming took 5 bases from V and 7 from J; bases not matched to a gene: 6. CDR3 length equals 15 residues. Looked up from germline, CDR1 is LNHDA and CDR2 is SQIVND (reference sequence). The CDR3 coding sequence is TGTGCCAGTAGTTACCTGGGGACAGGGAATTCACCCCTCCACTTT. Its translation: CASSYLGTGNSPLHF.

This chain connects TRBV27 to TRBJ1-1, with D perhaps matching TRBD1 (6 bases). Germline CDR1 and CDR2: MNHEY and SMNVEV (reference sequence). This CDR3 has 16 residues. Between the trimmed V and J ends, which lost 4 bases and 2 bases, there was a span of 17 bases. CDR3 bases: TGTGCCAGCAGTTCCCTCACAGGGACCGTTAACACTGAAGCTTTCTTT. As protein: CASSSLTGTVNTEAFF.

The chain combines TRBV11-2 with TRBJ2-7, with 9 bases aligning to TRBD2. Trimming took 1 base from V and 2 from J; bases not matched to a gene: 6. CDR1 and CDR2 (germline): SGHAT, FQNNGV. This CDR3 comprises 16 residues. The CDR3 sequence is CASSLVKGGRAYEQYF. The CDR3 DNA reads TGTGCCAGCAGCTTAGTTAAAGGCGGGAGGGCCTACGAGCAGTACTTC.

The V call is TRBV9, the J call TRBJ2-7, with a weak D call TRBD2 (5 bases). V lost 3 bases and J lost 6, with 16 bases in between. The CDR3 is made up of 14 amino acids. The germline CDR1 and CDR2 sequences are SGDLS and YYNGEE. The CDR3 sequence: CASSADSTYSEQYF. CDR3 bases: TGTGCCAGCAGCGCGGACTCAACCTATTCCGAGCAGTACTTC.

The V and J genes are TRBV19 and TRBJ1-1; 7 nucleotides match TRBD1. The V segment lost 10 bases and the J segment 1 base; nucleotides outside the gene matches: 6. The germline CDR1 and CDR2 sequences are LNHDA and SQIVND (reference sequence). The CDR3 length is 13 residues. The CDR3 DNA reads as TGTGCCACCCTTGGACAGGCGAACACTGAAGCTTTCTTT. Translating gives CATLGQANTEAFF.

V gene TRBV29-1 combines with J gene TRBJ2-1; 7 bases align to TRBD2. The CDR3 has 14 amino acids. V lost 4 bases and J lost 2; bases outside the gene matches: 5. Germline V gene lookup returns CDR1 SQVTM and CDR2 ANQGSEA. The CDR3 loop is CSVVGGNPYNEQFF. The CDR3 nucleotides read TGCAGCGTTGTGGGGGGGAACCCCTACAATGAGCAGTTCTTC.

The chain couples TRBV13 to TRBJ2-3; 10 nucleotides match TRBD1. Germline CDR1 reads PRHDT; CDR2 reads FYEKMQ (reference sequence). This CDR3 region has 17 residues. V gave up 5 bases and J gave up 6 bases; unmatched junction bases: 14. As DNA, the CDR3 is TGTGCCAGCAGCCACCAACCGGGGACAGGGGCATTGGATACGCAGTATTTT. Translated: CASSHQPGTGALDTQYF.

The CDR3 DNA reads as TGTGCTAGTGGTTTGGTACCGGGGGACACTGAAGCTTTCTTT. It encodes CASGLVPGDTEAFF. V is TRBV12-5 and J is TRBJ1-1; D may be TRBD1 (5 bases). The CDR3 spans 14 residues. Germline-derived CDR1 and CDR2 are LGHNT and FRNRAP. Deletions cut 0 bases from V and 3 bases from J, with 8 bases between.

The chain couples TRBV9 to TRBJ2-3, with TRBD2 as a possible D gene (6 bases). V shed 2 bases and J shed 3 bases, with 13 bases lying between them. The CDR3 has 15 residues. The germline V gene encodes CDR1 SGDLS and CDR2 YYNGEE. The CDR3: CASSVLTGVTDTQYF. The CDR3 nucleotides are TGTGCCAGCAGCGTTCTGACGGGAGTAACAGATACGCAGTATTTT.

The chain carries TRBV29-1 and TRBJ2-1; 8 positions agree with TRBD2. Germline V gives CDR1 SQVTM, CDR2 ANQGSEA. This CDR3 region has 14 residues. The CDR3 loop is CRAGAAGGGNEQFF. Written as DNA, the CDR3 is TGCAGGGCTGGGGCGGCGGGAGGAGGTAATGAGCAGTTCTTC.

The chain is built from TRBV5-1 and TRBJ1-1; D is undetermined. Germline assignment: CDR1 SGHRS and CDR2 YFSETQ. The CDR3 runs to 14 residues. V lost 4 bases to trimming and J lost 4 bases, with 14 bases between them. The CDR3 sequence: CASSLGSVGTEAFF. As DNA, the CDR3 is TGCGCCAGCAGCCTAGGATCGGTTGGCACTGAAGCTTTCTTT.

The genes are TRBV10-2 and TRBJ2-3; 10 nucleotides line up with TRBD1. V trimming: 8 bases; J trimming: 5 bases; junction bases outside the gene matches: 13. The V gene's germline CDR1 is WSHSY and CDR2 SAAADI. The CDR3 contains 16 residues. DNA of the CDR3: TGCGCCAGCGAAGAAACCGGGACAGGGGATTTAGATACGCAGTATTTT. This sequence encodes CASEETGTGDLDTQYF.

The chain recombines TRBV5-4 with TRBJ2-1; 8 positions agree with TRBD2. With V trimmed by 1 base and J by 3 bases, 9 bases remained unmatched. The CDR3 sequence is 17 residues long. CDR1 SGHNT and CDR2 YYREEE come from the germline V gene (reference sequence). The CDR3 DNA reads as TGTGCCAGCAGCTTGAGAACTAGCGGAGCCTACTACAATGAGCAGTTCTTC. Residues: CASSLRTSGAYYNEQFF.

This clone was observed a handful of times. V and J are TRBV6-5 and TRBJ2-7; possibly TRBD1 for D (5 bases). This CDR3 is built from 13 residues. The V end was cut by 6 bases, the J end by 2 bases, with 11 bases between. Germline lookup yields CDR1 MNHEY and CDR2 SVGAGI. Here the CDR3 DNA reads TGTGCCAGCAGCCCCGACAGCCCCTACGAGCAGTACTTC. Translated, it gives CASSPDSPYEQYF.

Details on this clone: Other DNA sequences in this specimen translate into the identical CDR3. The chain is built from TRBV4-1 and TRBJ1-4, with 8 positions matching TRBD1. From germline, CDR1 is MGHRA and CDR2 YSYEKL. This CDR3 spans 15 amino acids. The J segment lost 0 bases and the V segment lost 6 bases, leaving 3 bases of the junction unmatched. The CDR3 region is CASSPGGPTNEKLFF. The CDR3 region has the DNA TGCGCCAGCAGTCCAGGGGGCCCAACTAATGAAAAACTGTTTTTT.

The chain combines TRBV7-3 with TRBJ2-2, with 7 nucleotides matching TRBD2. J was trimmed by 4 bases and V by 4 bases; bases with no gene match: 9. The CDR3 covers 16 residues. CDR1 is SGHTA and CDR2 is FQGTGA in the germline V gene. In nucleotides, the CDR3 is TGTGCCAGCAGCTCGATCGGCGGGAGCCTCACCGGGGAGCTGTTTTTT. Translated, it gives CASSSIGGSLTGELFF. Full variable domain (rest looked up from reference TRBV7-3 and TRBJ2-2): GAGVSQTPSNKVTEKGKYVELRCDPISGHTALYWYRQSLGQGPEFLIYFQGTGAADDSGLPNDRFFAVRPEGSVSTLKIQRTERGDSAVYLCASSSIGGSLTGELFFGEGSRLTVL.

This clone has a handful of counts. CDR3 DNA sequence: TGCGCCAGCAGAGACAGCGGGAGCTCCTACAATGAGCAGTTCTTC. This translates into CASRDSGSSYNEQFF. The rearrangement links TRBV4-1 to TRBJ2-1, with 8 bases that match TRBD2. Germline V gene sequence: CDR1 MGHRA, CDR2 YSYEKL. The CDR3 has 15 residues. After removal of 6 bases from V and 0 bases from J, the junction contained 4 bases not matched to a gene.

V and J are TRBV4-2 and TRBJ2-7; a weak D match, TRBD1 (6 bases). Germline V gene lookup returns CDR1 LGHNA and CDR2 YNFKEQ. Between the trimmed V and J ends, which lost 0 bases and 1 base, there was a span of 13 bases. The CDR3 has 16 amino acids. The CDR3 bases are TGTGCCAGCAGCCAAGAGGGGACACCTCAATCCTACGAGCAGTACTTC. Its translation: CASSQEGTPQSYEQYF.

This chain joins TRBV11-2 and TRBJ2-2, with 11 bases fitting TRBD2. With V trimmed by 5 bases and J by 3 bases, 5 bases remained unmatched. The germline V gene encodes CDR1 SGHAT and CDR2 FQNNGV. The CDR3 extends over 16 amino acids. The CDR3 is CASSRSGRADTGELFF. CDR3 DNA sequence: TGTGCCAGCAGCCGTAGCGGGAGGGCCGACACCGGGGAGCTGTTTTTT.